The present T cell receptor beta chain was sequenced within a study of blood T cell repertoires in COVID-19. The overall study: The United States, Italy and Spain provided the acute and convalescent COVID-19 samples. The analysed material was cDNA or gDNA that came from T cells, B-cell-depleted T cells, or PBMCs.

This clone was seen a single time. In the original workflow: The authors estimated nucleated cell counts from reference gene primer amplification. Repertoires were generated with immunoSEQ multiplex PCR, while TCRdb's copy carries only in-frame clones and drops some. The V and J calls and clone size were taken over from that table, and D and trimming were inferred from the DNA. The sample consists of roughly 320,000 clones, just under 90% of them appearing once. The CDR3 extends over 11 amino acids. Germline V gene data show CDR1 as DFQATT and CDR2 as SNEGSKA (reference sequence). Between the trimmed V and J ends, which lost 1 base and 3 bases, there was a span of 4 bases. The Seattle site enrolled patients during active infection and followed them longitudinally.

The V and J genes are TRBV20-1 and TRBJ2-7; the D is unclear. This TCR derives from a woman in her forties or fifties with COVID-19, enrolled during active disease. Sequencing was carried out using peripheral blood. Written as DNA, the CDR3 is TGCAGTGCTAGAGGTAGCTACGAGCAGTACTTC. Protein: CSARGSYEQYF.